These T cell receptor beta chains were read from a single sample in a study of human T cells and chemical hapten exposure. TCRdb re-analysed the RACE reads in MiXCR, keeping a single row per CDR3 protein. The sample has 60,000 to 80,000 distinct CDR3 sequences; about 7% are singletons. This sample comprised whole blood, obtained in connection with sensitization to the hapten diphenylcyclopropenone (DPC). These receptors were taken from a woman in her 30s with alopecia areata. Some clones in this sample may be carry-over from other donors' samples. The CDR3 runs from the conserved cysteine through the conserved F or W. The D gene is left open where the match is weak. Only part of the rows carry a size: once, few, many, or a class if the clone is expanded.

j_call clone_size d_call v_call cdr3_aa cdr3_nt
TRBJ2-5 NA TRBD2 TRBV7-9 CASSLPEAGGRETQYF TGTGCCAGCAGCTTACCCGAGGCGGGGGGACGAGAGACCCAGTACTTC
TRBJ2-7 many NA TRBV5-1 CASSLDYLTYEQYF TGCGCCAGCAGCTTGGACTACTTAACCTACGAGCAGTACTTC
TRBJ1-4 many NA TRBV7-9 CASSPGGSDEKLFF TGTGCCAGCAGCCCTGGGGGTTCGGATGAAAAACTGTTTTTT
TRBJ2-1 many TRBD2 TRBV20-1 CSAMGGGHEQFF TGCAGTGCCATGGGCGGGGGACATGAGCAGTTCTTC
TRBJ2-7 many NA TRBV5-1 CASSWDGSRFEQYF TGCGCCAGCAGCTGGGACGGGAGCCGGTTCGAGCAGTACTTC
TRBJ1-2 many TRBD1 TRBV29-1 CSVGTLPGGADYGYTF TGCAGCGTTGGGACCCTCCCAGGGGGCGCTGACTATGGCTACACCTTC
TRBJ2-1 many NA TRBV2 CASSSSSYNEQFF TGTGCCAGTTCCTCGAGCTCCTACAATGAGCAGTTCTTC
TRBJ1-2 NA TRBD1 TRBV29-1 CSVLDRGGNGYGYTF TGCAGCGTACTAGACAGGGGAGGTAACGGGTATGGCTACACCTTC
TRBJ2-3 many TRBD1 TRBV5-1 CASSTGTGKGSDTQYF TGCGCCAGCAGCACCGGGACAGGGAAAGGGTCAGATACGCAGTATTTT
TRBJ1-6 many TRBD1 TRBV12-3/TRBV12-4 CASSKQGGNSPLHF TGTGCCAGCAGTAAACAGGGGGGAAATTCACCCCTCCACTTT
TRBJ1-3 NA NA TRBV14 CASSDPSSGNTIYF TGTGCCAGCAGCGATCCCAGCTCTGGAAACACCATATATTTT
TRBJ2-3 NA NA TRBV6-6 CASSYPPNWDTQYF TGTGCCAGCAGTTATCCCCCTAATTGGGATACGCAGTATTTT
TRBJ2-1 many NA TRBV7-8 CASSRDRNEQFF TGTGCCAGCAGCCGGGACCGCAATGAGCAGTTCTTC
TRBJ2-1 many NA TRBV27 CASRLGQGGYNEQFF TGTGCCAGCAGGCTGGGCCAGGGGGGCTACAATGAGCAGTTCTTC
TRBJ1-2 few NA TRBV4-1 CASSQGQTRNGYTF TGCGCCAGCAGCCAAGGCCAGACCCGGAATGGCTACACCTTC
TRBJ1-2 many NA TRBV29-1 CSVAGTFDGYTF TGCAGCGTTGCCGGGACCTTTGACGGCTACACCTTC